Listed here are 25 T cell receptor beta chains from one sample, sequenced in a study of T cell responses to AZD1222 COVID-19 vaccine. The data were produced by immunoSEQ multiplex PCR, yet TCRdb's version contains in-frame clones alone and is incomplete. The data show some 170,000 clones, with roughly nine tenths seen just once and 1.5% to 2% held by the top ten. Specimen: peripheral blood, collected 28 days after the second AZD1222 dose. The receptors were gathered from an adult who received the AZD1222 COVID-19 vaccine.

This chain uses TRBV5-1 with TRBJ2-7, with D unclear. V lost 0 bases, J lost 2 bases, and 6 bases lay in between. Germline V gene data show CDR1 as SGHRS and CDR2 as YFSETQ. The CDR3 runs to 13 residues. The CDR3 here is CASSLGSPYEQYF. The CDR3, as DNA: TGCGCCAGCAGCTTGGGTTCCCCCTACGAGCAGTACTTC. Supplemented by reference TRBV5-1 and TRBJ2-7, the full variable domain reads KAGVTQTPRYLIKTRGQQVTLSCSPISGHRSVSWYQQTPGQGLQFLFEYFSETQRNKGNFPGRFSGRQFSNSRSEMNVSTLELGDSALYLCASSLGSPYEQYFGPGTRLTVT.

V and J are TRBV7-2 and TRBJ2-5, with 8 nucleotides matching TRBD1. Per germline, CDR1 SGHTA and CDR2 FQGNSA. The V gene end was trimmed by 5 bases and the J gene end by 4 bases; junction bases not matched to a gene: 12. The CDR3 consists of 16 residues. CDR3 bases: TGTGCCAGCAGCGCATTTATACAGGGGGGCGGAGAGACCCAGTACTTC. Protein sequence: CASSAFIQGGGETQYF. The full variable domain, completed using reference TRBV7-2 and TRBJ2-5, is GAGVSQSPSNKVTEKGKDVELRCDPISGHTALYWYRQSLGQGLEFLIYFQGNSAPDKSGLPSDRFSAERTGGSVSTLTIQRTQQEDSAVYLCASSAFIQGGGETQYFGPGTRLLVL.

CDR3 residues: CASREGGTVKINSPLHF. As DNA, the CDR3 is TGTGCCAGCAGGGAAGGTGGGACGGTGAAAATTAATTCACCCCTCCACTTT. J is TRBJ1-6 and V is TRBV27, with D perhaps matching TRBD1 (5 bases). The CDR3 has 17 amino acids. From germline, CDR1 is MNHEY and CDR2 SMNVEV (reference sequence). V was shortened by 6 bases and J by 6 bases, with 21 bases between the two germline ends.

CDR3 nucleotide sequence: TGTGCCAGCAGTGAAGTCAGGATCCCTAGCAATCAGCCCCAGCATTTT. Amino acids: CASSEVRIPSNQPQHF. V and J are TRBV6-1 and TRBJ1-5, with D unresolved. Trimming removed 1 base at V and 0 bases at J, with 10 bases between. The germline gives CDR1 MNHNS, CDR2 SASEGT. The CDR3 consists of 16 residues.

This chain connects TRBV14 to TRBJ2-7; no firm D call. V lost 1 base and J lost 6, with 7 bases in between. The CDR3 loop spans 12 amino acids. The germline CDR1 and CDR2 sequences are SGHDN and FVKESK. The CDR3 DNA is TGTGCCAGCAGCCAAGCGTGGCGCGAGCAGTACTTC. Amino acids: CASSQAWREQYF.

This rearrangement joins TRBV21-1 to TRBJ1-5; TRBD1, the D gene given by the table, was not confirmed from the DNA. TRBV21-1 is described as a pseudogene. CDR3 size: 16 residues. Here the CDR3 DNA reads TGTGCCAGCAGCAAACAGGAAAAGTTTAGCAATCAGCCCCAGCATTTT. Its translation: CASSKQEKFSNQPQHF.

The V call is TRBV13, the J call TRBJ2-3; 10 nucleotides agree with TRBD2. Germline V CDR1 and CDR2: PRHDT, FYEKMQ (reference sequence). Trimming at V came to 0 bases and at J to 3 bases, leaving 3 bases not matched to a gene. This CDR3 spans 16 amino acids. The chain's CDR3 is CASSLGLAGDTDTQYF. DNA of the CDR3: TGTGCCAGCAGCTTAGGCCTAGCGGGGGATACAGATACGCAGTATTTT.

The CDR3 reads CASSVPNQPQHF. The DNA of the CDR3 is TGTGCCAGCAGCGTCCCAAATCAGCCCCAGCATTTT. The chain joins TRBV6-5 to TRBJ1-5; D is unresolved. V was shortened by 6 bases and J by 4 bases, with 7 bases between the two germline ends. Germline V gene data show CDR1 as MNHEY and CDR2 as SVGAGI. The CDR3 loop spans 12 amino acids.

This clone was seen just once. For the CDR3, the DNA is TGTGCCAGCAGTTCCCGACAGGACGGAAACACCATATATTTT. This translates into CASSSRQDGNTIYF. This chain links TRBV6-5 with TRBJ1-3; a possible D gene is TRBD1 (6 bases). Germline V CDR1 and CDR2: MNHEY, SVGAGI. The ends were cut back, 4 bases at V and 4 bases at J, with 11 bases in the middle. The CDR3 spans 14 residues.

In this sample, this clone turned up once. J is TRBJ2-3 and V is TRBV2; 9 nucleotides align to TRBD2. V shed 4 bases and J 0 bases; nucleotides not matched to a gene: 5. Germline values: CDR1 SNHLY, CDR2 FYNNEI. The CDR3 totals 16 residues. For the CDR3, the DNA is TGTGCCAGCAGTGGTGTAGCGGGAGTTAGCACAGATACGCAGTATTTT. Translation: CASSGVAGVSTDTQYF.

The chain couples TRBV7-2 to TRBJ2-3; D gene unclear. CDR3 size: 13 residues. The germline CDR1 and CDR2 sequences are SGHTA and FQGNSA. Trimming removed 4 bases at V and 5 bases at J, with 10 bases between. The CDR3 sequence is CASSSGRVDTQYF. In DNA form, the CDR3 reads TGTGCCAGCAGCTCTGGACGGGTAGATACGCAGTATTTT.

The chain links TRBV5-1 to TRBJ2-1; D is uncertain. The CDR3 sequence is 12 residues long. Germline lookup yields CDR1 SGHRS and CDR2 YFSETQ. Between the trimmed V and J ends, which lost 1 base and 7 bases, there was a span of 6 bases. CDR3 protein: CASSLSSNEQFF. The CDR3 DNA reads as TGCGCCAGCAGCTTGTCCTCGAATGAGCAGTTCTTC.

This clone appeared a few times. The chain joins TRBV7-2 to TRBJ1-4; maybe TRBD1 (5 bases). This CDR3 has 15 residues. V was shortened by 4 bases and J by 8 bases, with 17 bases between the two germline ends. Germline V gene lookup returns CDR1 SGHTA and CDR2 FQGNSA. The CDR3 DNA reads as TGTGCCAGCAGCTCGGGGGGAGTAGGAGGAGAAAAACTGTTTTTT. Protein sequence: CASSSGGVGGEKLFF.

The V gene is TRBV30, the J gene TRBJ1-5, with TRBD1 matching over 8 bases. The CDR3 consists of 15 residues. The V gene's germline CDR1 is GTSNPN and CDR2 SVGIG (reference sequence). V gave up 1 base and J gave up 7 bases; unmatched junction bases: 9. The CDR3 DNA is TGTGCCTGGAGTGCCTCGGGACAGGTGGCACAGCCCCAGCATTTT. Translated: CAWSASGQVAQPQHF.

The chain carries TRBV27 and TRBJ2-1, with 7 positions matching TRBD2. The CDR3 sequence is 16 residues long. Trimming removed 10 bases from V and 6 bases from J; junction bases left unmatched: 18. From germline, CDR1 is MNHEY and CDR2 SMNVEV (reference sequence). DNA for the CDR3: TGTGCCAAGCGGGGCAGCAGCTGGCGGGAGCTCAATGAGCAGTTCTTC. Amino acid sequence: CAKRGSSWRELNEQFF.

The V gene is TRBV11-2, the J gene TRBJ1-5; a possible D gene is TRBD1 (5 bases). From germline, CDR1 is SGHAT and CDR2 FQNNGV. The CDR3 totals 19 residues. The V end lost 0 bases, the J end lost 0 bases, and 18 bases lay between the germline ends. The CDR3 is CASSLEIRAGRNSNQPQHF. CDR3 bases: TGTGCCAGCAGCTTAGAGATTCGTGCAGGGCGAAATAGCAATCAGCCCCAGCATTTT. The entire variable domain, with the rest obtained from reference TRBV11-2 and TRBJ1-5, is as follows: EAGVAQSPRYKIIEKRQSVAFWCNPISGHATLYWYQQILGQGPKLLIQFQNNGVVDDSQLPKDRFSAERLKGVDSTLKIQPAKLEDSAVYLCASSLEIRAGRNSNQPQHFGDGTRLSIL.

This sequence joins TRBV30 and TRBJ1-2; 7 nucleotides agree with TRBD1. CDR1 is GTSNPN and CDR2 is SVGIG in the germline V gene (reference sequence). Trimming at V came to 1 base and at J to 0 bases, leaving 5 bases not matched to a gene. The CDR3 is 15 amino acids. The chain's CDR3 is CAWSGQGVANYGYTF. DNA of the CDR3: TGTGCCTGGAGTGGGCAGGGGGTAGCTAACTATGGCTACACCTTC.

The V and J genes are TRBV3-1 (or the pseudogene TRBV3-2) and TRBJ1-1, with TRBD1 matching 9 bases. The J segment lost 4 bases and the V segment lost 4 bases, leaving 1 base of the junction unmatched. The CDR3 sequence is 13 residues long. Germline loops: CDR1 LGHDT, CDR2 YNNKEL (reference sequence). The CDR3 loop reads CASSRQGGTEAFF. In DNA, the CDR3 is TGTGCCAGCAGCCGACAGGGGGGCACTGAAGCTTTCTTT.

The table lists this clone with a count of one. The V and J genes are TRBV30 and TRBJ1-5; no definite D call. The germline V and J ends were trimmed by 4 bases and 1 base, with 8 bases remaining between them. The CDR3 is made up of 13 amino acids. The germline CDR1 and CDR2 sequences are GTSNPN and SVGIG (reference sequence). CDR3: CAWTTQSNQPQHF. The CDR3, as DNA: TGTGCCTGGACTACCCAAAGCAATCAGCCCCAGCATTTT.

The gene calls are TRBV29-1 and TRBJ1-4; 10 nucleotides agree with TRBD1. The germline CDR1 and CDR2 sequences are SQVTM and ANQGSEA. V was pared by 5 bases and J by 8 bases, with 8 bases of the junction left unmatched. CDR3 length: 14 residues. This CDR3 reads CSVNPGTGAEKLFF. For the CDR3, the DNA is TGCAGCGTTAATCCCGGGACAGGGGCCGAAAAACTGTTTTTT.

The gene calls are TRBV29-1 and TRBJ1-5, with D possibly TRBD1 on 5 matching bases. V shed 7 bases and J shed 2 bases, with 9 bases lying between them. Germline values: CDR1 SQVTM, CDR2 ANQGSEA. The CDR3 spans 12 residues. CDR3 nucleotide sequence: TGCAGCGCCCGGGACGGCAATCAGCCCCAGCATTTT. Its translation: CSARDGNQPQHF.

The CDR3 loop reads CASSSQGARTEAFF. CDR3 nucleotides: TGTGCCAGCAGCTCGCAGGGGGCGCGAACTGAAGCTTTCTTT. V usage is TRBV7-2 and J usage is TRBJ1-1; 8 positions match TRBD1. The CDR3 runs to 14 residues. The germline gives CDR1 SGHTA, CDR2 FQGNSA. Unmatched junction bases numbered 6, after V lost 4 bases and J lost 5 bases. The full variable domain, with the rest looked up from reference TRBV7-2 and TRBJ1-1, is GAGVSQSPSNKVTEKGKDVELRCDPISGHTALYWYRQSLGQGLEFLIYFQGNSAPDKSGLPSDRFSAERTGGSVSTLTIQRTQQEDSAVYLCASSSQGARTEAFFGQGTRLTVV.

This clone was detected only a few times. CDR3 nucleotides: TGTGCCAGCAGGGACCCCCACACTGAAGCTTTCTTT. Protein sequence: CASRDPHTEAFF. This chain joins TRBV6-5 and TRBJ1-1; no firm D call. The CDR3 has 12 residues. CDR1 MNHEY and CDR2 SVGAGI come from the germline V gene. V gave up 6 bases and J gave up 3 bases, with 8 bases separating them.

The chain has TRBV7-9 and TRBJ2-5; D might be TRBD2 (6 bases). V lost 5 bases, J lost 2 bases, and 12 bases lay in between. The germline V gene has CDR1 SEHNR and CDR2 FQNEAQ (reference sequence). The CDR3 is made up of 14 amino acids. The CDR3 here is CASSMLATQETQYF. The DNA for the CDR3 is TGTGCCAGCAGCATGCTAGCGACTCAAGAGACCCAGTACTTC.

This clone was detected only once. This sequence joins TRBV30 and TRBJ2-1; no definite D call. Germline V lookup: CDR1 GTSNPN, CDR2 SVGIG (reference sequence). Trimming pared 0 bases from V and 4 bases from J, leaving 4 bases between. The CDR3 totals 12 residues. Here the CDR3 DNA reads TGTGCCTGGAGTGTCTCGTACAATGAGCAGTTCTTC. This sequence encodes CAWSVSYNEQFF.